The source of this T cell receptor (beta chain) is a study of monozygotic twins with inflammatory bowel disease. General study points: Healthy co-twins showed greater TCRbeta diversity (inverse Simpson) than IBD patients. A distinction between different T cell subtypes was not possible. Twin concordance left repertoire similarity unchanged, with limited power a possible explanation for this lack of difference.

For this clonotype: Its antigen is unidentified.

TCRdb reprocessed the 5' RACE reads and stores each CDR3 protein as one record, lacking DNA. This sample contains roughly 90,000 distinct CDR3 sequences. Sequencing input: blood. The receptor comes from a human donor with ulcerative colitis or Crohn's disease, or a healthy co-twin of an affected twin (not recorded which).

CDR3 residues: CASSFFPNQPQHF. The V call is TRBV12-3 or TRBV12-4, the J call TRBJ1-5. CDR3 length equals 13 residues.